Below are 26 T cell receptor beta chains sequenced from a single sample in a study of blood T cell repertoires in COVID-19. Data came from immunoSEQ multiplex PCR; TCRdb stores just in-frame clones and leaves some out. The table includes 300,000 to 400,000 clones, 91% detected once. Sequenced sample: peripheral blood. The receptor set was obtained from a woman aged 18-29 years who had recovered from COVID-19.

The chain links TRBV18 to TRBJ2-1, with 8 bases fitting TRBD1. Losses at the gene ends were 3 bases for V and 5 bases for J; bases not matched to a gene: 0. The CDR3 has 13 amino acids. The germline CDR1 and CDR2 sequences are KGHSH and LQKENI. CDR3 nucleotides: TGTGCCAGCTCACCGGACAGGGACAATGAGCAGTTCTTC. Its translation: CASSPDRDNEQFF.

CDR3 sequence reads: CASSQGLADVETQYF. The CDR3 DNA reads as TGTGCCAGCAGCCAGGGACTAGCGGACGTAGAGACCCAGTACTTC. The chain is built from TRBV5-4 and TRBJ2-5; 11 bases are shared with TRBD2. The germline V gene has CDR1 SGHNT and CDR2 YYREEE (reference sequence). V dropped 4 bases and J dropped 4; count of bases not matched to a gene: 6. The CDR3 totals 15 residues.

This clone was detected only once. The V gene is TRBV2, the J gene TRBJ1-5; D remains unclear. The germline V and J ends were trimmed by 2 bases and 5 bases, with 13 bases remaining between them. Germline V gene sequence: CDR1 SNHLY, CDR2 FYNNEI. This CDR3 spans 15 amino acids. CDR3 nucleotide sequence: TGTGCCAGCAGTGAATATCAACAGCCAGATCAGCCCCAGCATTTT. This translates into CASSEYQQPDQPQHF. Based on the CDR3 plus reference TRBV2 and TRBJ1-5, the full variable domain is EPEVTQTPSHQVTQMGQEVILRCVPISNHLYFYWYRQILGQKVEFLVSFYNNEISEKSEIFDDQFSVERPDGSNFTLKIRSTKLEDSAMYFCASSEYQQPDQPQHFGDGTRLSIL.

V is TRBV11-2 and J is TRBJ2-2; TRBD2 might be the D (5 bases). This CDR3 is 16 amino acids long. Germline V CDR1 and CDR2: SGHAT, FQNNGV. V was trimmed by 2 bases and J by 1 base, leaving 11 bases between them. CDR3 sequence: CASSLLLRGNTGELFF. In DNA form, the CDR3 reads TGTGCCAGCAGCTTATTATTACGGGGGAACACCGGGGAGCTGTTTTTT.

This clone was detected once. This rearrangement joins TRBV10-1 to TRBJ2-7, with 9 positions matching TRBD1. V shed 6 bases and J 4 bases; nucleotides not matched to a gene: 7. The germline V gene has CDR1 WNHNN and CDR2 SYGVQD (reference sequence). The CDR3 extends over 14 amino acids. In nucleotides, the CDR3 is TGCGCCAGCAGAAACCGGGACAGGGAATACGAGCAGTACGTC. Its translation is CASRNRDREYEQYV.

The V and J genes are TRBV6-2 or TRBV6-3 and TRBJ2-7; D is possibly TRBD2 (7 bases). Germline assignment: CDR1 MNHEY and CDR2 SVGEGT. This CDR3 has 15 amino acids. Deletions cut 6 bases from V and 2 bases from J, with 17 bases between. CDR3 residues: CASSLEGGATYEQYV. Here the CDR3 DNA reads TGTGCCAGCAGCCTAGAAGGGGGGGCCACCTACGAGCAGTACGTC.

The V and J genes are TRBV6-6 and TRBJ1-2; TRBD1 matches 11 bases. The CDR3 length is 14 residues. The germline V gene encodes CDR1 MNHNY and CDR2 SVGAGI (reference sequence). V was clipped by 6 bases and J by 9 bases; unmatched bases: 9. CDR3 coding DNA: TGTGCCAGCAGCCGGGACAGGGGGTCTCGGCGCTACACCTTC. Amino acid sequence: CASSRDRGSRRYTF.

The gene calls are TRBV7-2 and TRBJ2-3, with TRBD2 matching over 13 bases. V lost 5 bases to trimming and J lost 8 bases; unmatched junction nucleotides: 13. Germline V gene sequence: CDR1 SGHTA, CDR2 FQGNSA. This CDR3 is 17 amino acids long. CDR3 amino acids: CASSPRQVLAGGGTQYF. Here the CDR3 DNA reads TGTGCCAGCAGCCCCAGACAAGTACTAGCGGGAGGGGGTACGCAGTATTTT. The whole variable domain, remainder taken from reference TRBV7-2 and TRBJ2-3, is GAGVSQSPSNKVTEKGKDVELRCDPISGHTALYWYRQSLGQGLEFLIYFQGNSAPDKSGLPSDRFSAERTGGSVSTLTIQRTQQEDSAVYLCASSPRQVLAGGGTQYFGPGTRLTVL.

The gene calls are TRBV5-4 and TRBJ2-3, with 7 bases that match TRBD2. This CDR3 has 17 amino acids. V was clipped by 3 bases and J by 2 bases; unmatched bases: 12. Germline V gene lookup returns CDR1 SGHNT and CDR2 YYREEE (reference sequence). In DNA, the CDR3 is TGTGCCAGCAGCTCCGGAAAGGTGGGAGGGGCCACAGATACGCAGTATTTT. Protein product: CASSSGKVGGATDTQYF.

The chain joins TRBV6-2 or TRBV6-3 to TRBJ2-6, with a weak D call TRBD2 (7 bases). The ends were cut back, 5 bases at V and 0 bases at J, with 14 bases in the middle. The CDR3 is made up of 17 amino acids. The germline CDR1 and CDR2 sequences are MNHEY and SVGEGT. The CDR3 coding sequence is TGTGCCAGCAGTCCCACCCGGGGGGCCTCTGGGGCCAACGTCCTGACTTTC. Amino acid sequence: CASSPTRGASGANVLTF.

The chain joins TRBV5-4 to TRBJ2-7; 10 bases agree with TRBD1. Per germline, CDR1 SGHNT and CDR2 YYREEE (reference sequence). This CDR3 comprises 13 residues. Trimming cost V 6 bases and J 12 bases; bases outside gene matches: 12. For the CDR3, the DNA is TGTGCCAGCATGGGACAGGGGACCCCCTACGTGTACGTC. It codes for CASMGQGTPYVYV.

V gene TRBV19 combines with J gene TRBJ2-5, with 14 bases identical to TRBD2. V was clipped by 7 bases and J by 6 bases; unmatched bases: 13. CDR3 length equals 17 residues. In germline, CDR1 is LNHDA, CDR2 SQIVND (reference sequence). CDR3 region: CASTGGTSGSKGKTQYF. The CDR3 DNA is TGTGCCAGTACCGGGGGGACTAGCGGGAGTAAGGGAAAGACCCAGTACTTC. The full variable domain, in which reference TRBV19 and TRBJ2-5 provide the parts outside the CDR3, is DGGITQSPKYLFRKEGQNVTLSCEQNLNHDAMYWYRQDPGQGLRLIYYSQIVNDFQKGDIAEGYSVSREKKESFPLTVTSAQKNPTAFYLCASTGGTSGSKGKTQYFGPGTRLLVL.

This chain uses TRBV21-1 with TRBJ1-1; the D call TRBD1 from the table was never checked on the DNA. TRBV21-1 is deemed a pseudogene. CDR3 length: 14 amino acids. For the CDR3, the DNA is TGTGCCAGCAGCAAACAGGGGGTGAACACTGAAGCTTTCTTT. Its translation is CASSKQGVNTEAFF.

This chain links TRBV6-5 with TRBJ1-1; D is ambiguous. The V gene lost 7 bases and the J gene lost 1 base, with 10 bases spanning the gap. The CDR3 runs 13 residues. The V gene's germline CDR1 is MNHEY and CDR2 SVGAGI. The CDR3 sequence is CASNLGRNTEAFF. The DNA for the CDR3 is TGTGCCAGCAATCTGGGGAGGAACACTGAAGCTTTCTTT.

CDR3 nucleotides: TGTGCCAGCAGTCCCGGACAGGGCGGTCCGCAGTATTTT. As protein: CASSPGQGGPQYF. This rearrangement joins TRBV28 to TRBJ2-3; TRBD1 matches 8 bases. Germline V gives CDR1 MDHEN, CDR2 SYDVKM. The V and J ends lost 5 bases and 10 bases, in that order; junction bases with no gene match: 8. This CDR3 region has 13 residues.

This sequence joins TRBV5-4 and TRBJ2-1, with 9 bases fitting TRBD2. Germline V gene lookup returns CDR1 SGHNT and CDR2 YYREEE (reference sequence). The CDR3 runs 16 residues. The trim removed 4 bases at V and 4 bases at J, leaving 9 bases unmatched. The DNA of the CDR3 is TGTGCCAGCAGCAGAGATCTCCTAGCGGGGTACAATGAGCAGTTCTTC. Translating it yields CASSRDLLAGYNEQFF.

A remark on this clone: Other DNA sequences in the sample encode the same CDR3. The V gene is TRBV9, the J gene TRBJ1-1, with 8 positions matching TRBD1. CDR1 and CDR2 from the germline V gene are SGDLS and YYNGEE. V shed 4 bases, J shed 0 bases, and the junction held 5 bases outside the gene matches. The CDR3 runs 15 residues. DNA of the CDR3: TGTGCCAGCAGCCCCCGGACAGGGTTGAACACTGAAGCTTTCTTT. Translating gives CASSPRTGLNTEAFF. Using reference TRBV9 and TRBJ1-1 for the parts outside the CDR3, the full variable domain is DSGVTQTPKHLITATGQRVTLRCSPRSGDLSVYWYQQSLDQGLQFLIQYYNGEERAKGNILERFSAQQFPDLHSELNLSSLELGDSALYFCASSPRTGLNTEAFFGQGTRLTVV.

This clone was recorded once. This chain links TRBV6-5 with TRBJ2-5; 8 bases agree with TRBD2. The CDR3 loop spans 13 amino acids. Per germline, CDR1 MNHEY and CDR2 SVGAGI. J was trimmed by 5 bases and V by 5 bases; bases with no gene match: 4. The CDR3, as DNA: TGTGCCAGCAGTCGGTCTAGCGGGGAGACCCAGTACTTC. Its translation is CASSRSSGETQYF.

CDR3 DNA sequence: TGTGCCAGCAGTTTTCGGACAGGGGAAGAGCAGTACGTC. This gives the protein CASSFRTGEEQYV. The chain joins TRBV27 to TRBJ2-7, with 9 bases that match TRBD1. The V gene end was trimmed by 3 bases and the J gene end by 7 bases; junction bases not matched to a gene: 4. Germline V CDR1 and CDR2: MNHEY, SMNVEV (reference sequence). CDR3 length: 13 residues.

CDR3 sequence (DNA): TGCGCCAGCAGCCAACCCGGGACTAGCGCAATCACAGATACGCAGTATTTT. Protein sequence: CASSQPGTSAITDTQYF. V is TRBV4-1 and J is TRBJ2-3; TRBD2 matches at 10 bases. V gave up 2 bases and J gave up 2 bases; unmatched junction bases: 7. The germline CDR1 and CDR2 sequences are MGHRA and YSYEKL. The CDR3 has 17 residues.

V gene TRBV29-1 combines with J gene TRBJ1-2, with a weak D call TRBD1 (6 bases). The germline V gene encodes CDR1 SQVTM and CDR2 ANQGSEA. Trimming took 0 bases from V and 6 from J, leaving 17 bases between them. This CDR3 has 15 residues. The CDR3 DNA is TGCAGCGTTGAAGATTTACAGGGAGTATCAGATGGCTACACCTTC. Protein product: CSVEDLQGVSDGYTF.

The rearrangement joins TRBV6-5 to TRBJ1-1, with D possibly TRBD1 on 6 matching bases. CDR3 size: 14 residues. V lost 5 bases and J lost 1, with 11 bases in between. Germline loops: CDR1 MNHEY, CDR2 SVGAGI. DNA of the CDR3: TGTGCCAGCAGTCCAGGGGCTGAGAACACTGAAGCTTTCTTT. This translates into CASSPGAENTEAFF.

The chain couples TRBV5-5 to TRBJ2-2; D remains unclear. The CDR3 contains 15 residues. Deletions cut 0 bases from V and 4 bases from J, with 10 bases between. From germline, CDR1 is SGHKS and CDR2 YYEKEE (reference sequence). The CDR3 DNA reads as TGTGCCAGCAGCTTGGCAGGCCTAACCACCGGGGAGCTGTTTTTT. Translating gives CASSLAGLTTGELFF.

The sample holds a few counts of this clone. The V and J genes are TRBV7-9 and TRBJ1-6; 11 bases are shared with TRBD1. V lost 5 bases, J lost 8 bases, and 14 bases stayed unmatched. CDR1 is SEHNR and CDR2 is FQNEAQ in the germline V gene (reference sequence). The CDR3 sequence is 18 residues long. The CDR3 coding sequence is TGTGCCAGCAGCGTCCCCCCAGGGACAGGGGGAACGGATTCACCCCTCCACTTT. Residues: CASSVPPGTGGTDSPLHF. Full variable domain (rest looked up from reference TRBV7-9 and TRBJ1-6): DTGVSQNPRHKITKRGQNVTFRCDPISEHNRLYWYRQTLGQGPEFLTYFQNEAQLEKSRLLSDRFSAERPKGSFSTLEIQRTEQGDSAMYLCASSVPPGTGGTDSPLHFGNGTRLTVT.

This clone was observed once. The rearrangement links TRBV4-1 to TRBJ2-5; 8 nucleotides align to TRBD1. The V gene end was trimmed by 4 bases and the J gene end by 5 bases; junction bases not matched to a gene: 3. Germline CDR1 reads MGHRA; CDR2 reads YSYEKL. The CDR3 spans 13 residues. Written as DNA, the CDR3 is TGCGCCAGCAGCCTAGACAGGGGTGAGACCCAGTACTTC. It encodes CASSLDRGETQYF.

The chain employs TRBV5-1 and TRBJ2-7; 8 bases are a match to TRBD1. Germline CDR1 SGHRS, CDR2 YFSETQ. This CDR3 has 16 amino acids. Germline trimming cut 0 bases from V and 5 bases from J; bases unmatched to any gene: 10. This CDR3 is CASSLVPTGDPHEQYV. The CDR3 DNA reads TGCGCCAGCAGCTTGGTTCCGACAGGGGACCCCCACGAGCAGTACGTC.